The 13 T cell receptor beta chains presented below share a single source sample, sequenced in a study of CXCR3-negative and CXCR3-positive naive CD8 T cells. The TRB libraries of cDNA were built by UMI-labeled 5' RACE. TCRdb re-called the 5' RACE reads and catalogs CDR3 proteins one per entry, DNA excluded. Its clone listing holds roughly 8,700 distinct CDR3 sequences. Sequenced: naive CXCR3- CD8+ T cells from blood. Subset denoted: CD45RO-CCR7+CD27+CD95- naive CD8+ T cells lacking CXCR3 (TNR3-). The origin of the receptors is a human donor in good health. Some clones in this sample may be carry-over from other donors' samples.

The V call is TRBV7-9, the J call TRBJ2-1; the TRBD1 assignment by TCRdb is unverifiable without DNA. CDR3 length: 20 amino acids. The V gene's germline CDR1 is SEHNR and CDR2 FQNEAQ (reference sequence). CDR3 sequence reads: CASSTRLPTTPRPALNEQFF.

The chain links TRBV20-1 to TRBJ2-1; TCRdb designates TRBD1, a call that cannot be tested without DNA. The CDR3 is 16 residues long. Germline CDR1 is DFQATT and CDR2 is SNEGSKA (reference sequence). The CDR3 spells CSATFRDRGTYNEQFF.

This clonotype is deemed medium-sized by its frequency. This sequence joins TRBV12-3 or TRBV12-4 and TRBJ2-6; the TCRdb D gene call, TRBD1, has no DNA to confirm it. The length of the CDR3 is 15 residues. CDR3 residues: CASSSQGTGANVLTF.

Measured by frequency, this clonotype is medium-sized (0.01 to 0.1%). The genes are TRBV6-5 and TRBJ2-1; the TRBD2 assignment by TCRdb is unverifiable without DNA. Germline CDR1 reads MNHEY; CDR2 reads SVGAGI. This CDR3 has 14 residues. The CDR3: CASTYPRQRDEQFF.

Frequency places this clonotype as medium-sized. V and J are TRBV7-8 and TRBJ2-3; TCRdb returns TRBD2, unconfirmable since there is no DNA. This CDR3 spans 15 amino acids. Germline assignment: CDR1 SGHVS and CDR2 FQNEAQ. CDR3 amino acids: CASSDGSFSTDTQYF.

The rearrangement uses TRBV3-1 and TRBJ2-1; without DNA, the TCRdb call of TRBD2 cannot be checked. This CDR3 region has 18 residues. The germline V gene encodes CDR1 LGHDT and CDR2 YNNKEL (reference sequence). The CDR3: CASSQDGTRGISYNEQFF.

CDR3 amino acids: CASSEGTYTDTQYF. This chain links TRBV6-4 with TRBJ2-3; the TRBD1 assignment by TCRdb is unverifiable without DNA. The CDR3 loop spans 14 amino acids. The germline V gene encodes CDR1 MRHNA and CDR2 SNTAGT.

This clonotype is deemed medium-sized (0.01 to 0.1%) by its frequency. The V call is TRBV18, the J call TRBJ2-2; TCRdb's D call, TRBD1, is unchecked because there is no DNA. The CDR3 spans 16 residues. Germline V lookup: CDR1 KGHSH, CDR2 LQKENI. The CDR3 sequence: CASSPLTGENTGELFF.

By frequency, this clonotype is medium-sized (0.01 to 0.1%). The V gene is TRBV20-1, the J gene TRBJ2-5; TCRdb selects TRBD1, and the lack of DNA leaves this call unchecked. CDR1 is DFQATT and CDR2 is SNEGSKA in the germline V gene (reference sequence). This CDR3 comprises 16 residues. CDR3 sequence: CSARGRMTASQETQYF.

The V gene is TRBV27, the J gene TRBJ2-1; the D call from TCRdb, TRBD2, cannot be confirmed without DNA. CDR3 size: 13 residues. The germline V gene encodes CDR1 MNHEY and CDR2 SMNVEV (reference sequence). The CDR3: CASSSVWDYEQYF.

This chain links TRBV5-1 with TRBJ1-1; TCRdb lists TRBD1, though no DNA is available to test this call. The CDR3 sequence is 15 residues long. Germline lookup yields CDR1 SGHRS and CDR2 YFSETQ. Here the CDR3 reads CASSLDAGDSTEAFF.

The genes are TRBV27 and TRBJ2-7; TCRdb outputs TRBD1, but without DNA this stays unchecked. The CDR3 has 14 residues. Germline V gives CDR1 MNHEY, CDR2 SMNVEV (reference sequence). The CDR3: CASSFGTESYEQYF.

This chain joins TRBV28 and TRBJ2-1; the D call from TCRdb, TRBD2, cannot be confirmed without DNA. From germline, CDR1 is MDHEN and CDR2 SYDVKM. This CDR3 has 13 residues. The CDR3 loop reads CASSVTSFVEQFF.